The 11 T cell receptor beta chains listed next were all sequenced from one sample in a study of regulatory T cells in long-lasting Graves disease. The time point here: newly diagnosed GD, antithyroid drugs for less than 3 months. Researchers made the TCR library from RNA that was extracted from PBMCs. Building the TCR beta libraries relied on iRepertoire HTBI primers, and CDR3 regions underwent Arm-PCR. TCRdb independently ran MiXCR on the multiplex PCR reads; one entry per CDR3 protein. This table holds a few hundred thousand distinct CDR3 sequences, roughly 20% found once. These data also featured in a second study, about T cells in Graves' hyperthyroidism and ophthalmopathy.

Sequenced here: peripheral blood mononuclear cells (PBMCs), sampled at new diagnosis, from a patient treated with antithyroid drugs. The receptor set was obtained from a woman in her 30s with Graves disease.

This clonotype was counted at least ten times. V gene TRBV4-1 combines with J gene TRBJ2-5; no clear D. The length of the CDR3 is 14 residues. Germline CDR1 is MGHRA and CDR2 is YSYEKL. V lost 4 bases to trimming and J lost 4 bases, with 13 bases between them. CDR3 coding DNA: TGCGCCAGCAGCCGGAGTCGATCGGGAGAGACCCAGTACTTC. Translation: CASSRSRSGETQYF.

This clonotype was counted at least ten times. The V call is TRBV7-9, the J call TRBJ1-6; perhaps TRBD1 as D (5 bases). The CDR3 extends over 14 amino acids. V lost 3 bases and J lost 4, with 7 bases in between. Germline values: CDR1 SEHNR, CDR2 FQNEAQ (reference sequence). The CDR3 reads CASSFEGYNSPLHF. CDR3 in DNA: TGTGCCAGCAGCTTTGAGGGGTATAATTCACCCCTCCACTTT.

As to this clonotype: Its ends do not fully match the called genes, so a read error is possible. The chain couples TRBV19 to TRBJ1-1, with unresolved D. The CDR3 contains 12 residues. Per germline, CDR1 LNHDA and CDR2 SQIVND (reference sequence). Written as DNA, the CDR3 is TGTGCCAGTGGTATGGTGAACACTGAAGCTTTCTTT. It encodes CASGMVNTEAFF.

This clonotype has at least ten counts. The genes are TRBV6-1 and TRBJ1-6; unclear D gene. V was pared by 5 bases and J by 3 bases, with 11 bases between. Germline V gives CDR1 MNHNS, CDR2 SASEGT. This CDR3 has 15 residues. The CDR3 nucleotides read TGTGCCAGCAGTATGACGGGATTCTATAATTCACCCCTCCACTTT. Amino acid sequence: CASSMTGFYNSPLHF.

Many counts were recorded for this clonotype. The J gene is TRBJ1-5, the V gene TRBV10-2; 7 positions agree with TRBD1. V dropped 2 bases and J dropped 1; count of bases not matched to a gene: 5. The CDR3 runs 16 residues. Germline V gene lookup returns CDR1 WSHSY and CDR2 SAAADI. The CDR3 bases are TGCGCCAGCAGTGAGCCCGGGACAGAGAGCAATCAGCCCCAGCATTTT. It encodes CASSEPGTESNQPQHF.

V gene TRBV7-9 combines with J gene TRBJ2-3, with 13 bases identical to TRBD2. Germline CDR1 and CDR2: SEHNR and FQNEAQ (reference sequence). There are 14 residues in the CDR3. The junction had 5 bases not matched to a gene; V was cut back by 8 bases and J by 6 bases. This CDR3 is CASPGTSGVDTQYF. CDR3 nucleotides: TGTGCCAGCCCCGGGACTAGCGGGGTGGATACGCAGTATTTT.

A remark on this clonotype: This CDR3 fails to terminate in the conserved phenylalanine or tryptophan, so it likely reflects a read error. It is unclear where the CDR3 begins or ends on the DNA, so no DNA is shown, and the CDR3 is as TCRdb lists it. The rearrangement joins TRBV18 to TRBJ2-3; TRBD1, the table's D call, lacks a check against the DNA. Germline-derived CDR1 and CDR2 are KGHSH and LQKENI. 15 amino acids form the CDR3, both terminal residues included. The CDR3 region is CASSRRQRTTDTQYI.

This clonotype has a count of ten or more. This chain's CDR3 is CASSQDVVISGYTF. The CDR3 nucleotides read TGCGCCAGCAGCCAAGACGTGGTAATCAGTGGCTACACCTTC. This rearrangement joins TRBV4-1 to TRBJ1-2; D unresolved. CDR1 and CDR2 (germline): MGHRA, YSYEKL. V lost 0 bases, J lost 7 bases, and 12 bases lay in between. The CDR3 consists of 14 residues.

Regarding this clonotype: A much larger clone sits a single nucleotide away, making a read error possible. The chain joins TRBV6-1 to TRBJ1-2, with a weak D call TRBD1 (5 bases). Germline-derived CDR1 and CDR2 are MNHNS and SASEGT. The CDR3 loop spans 13 amino acids. With 6 bases removed from V and 4 bases from J, the gap between germline ends came to 12 bases. This CDR3 is CASSGGDLYGYTF. DNA of the CDR3: TGTGCCAGCAGCGGGGGAGACCTCTATGGCTACACCTTC.

This clonotype showed up many times. This rearrangement joins TRBV2 to TRBJ1-6, with no clear D. V lost 1 base, J lost 8 bases, and 6 bases lay in between. The CDR3 runs 13 residues. Germline values: CDR1 SNHLY, CDR2 FYNNEI. The CDR3: CASSEVRDSPLHF. In DNA form, the CDR3 reads TGTGCCAGCAGTGAAGTTCGGGATTCACCCCTCCACTTT.

This clonotype was seen at least ten times. V gene TRBV12-3 or TRBV12-4 combines with J gene TRBJ2-1; 10 bases are shared with TRBD2. The CDR3 is 15 residues long. With V trimmed by 1 base and J by 6 bases, 3 bases remained unmatched. In DNA, the CDR3 is TGTGCCAGCAGTTTAGAAGCGGGGGGGCTCAATGAGCAGTTCTTC. Translation: CASSLEAGGLNEQFF.